This TCR beta chain was sequenced during a study of blood T cell repertoires in COVID-19. Study in general: Acute and convalescent COVID-19 specimens originated in the United States, Italy and Spain. Nucleic acid was either cDNA or gDNA, and it came from T cells, B-cell-depleted T cells, or PBMCs.

Method: immunoSEQ multiplex PCR; TCRdb's copy keeps in-frame clones and lacks some. The profile shows 250,000 or so clones, 85% to 90% of them singletons. The CDR3 extends over 15 amino acids. Germline-derived CDR1 and CDR2 are SGDLS and YYNGEE. V was shortened by 0 bases and J by 8 bases, with 17 bases between the two germline ends. Cohorts were based on clinical histories the participants reported. The chain joins TRBV9 to TRBJ1-2; D may be TRBD1 (5 bases). This clonotype was obtained from a man in his forties who had recovered from COVID-19. The sample comprised PBMCs or T cells enriched from blood (not recorded which). In nucleotides, the CDR3 is TGTGCCAGCAGCGTAGCGGAGGGGCCAGTTGGGGGCTACACCTTC. As protein: CASSVAEGPVGGYTF.